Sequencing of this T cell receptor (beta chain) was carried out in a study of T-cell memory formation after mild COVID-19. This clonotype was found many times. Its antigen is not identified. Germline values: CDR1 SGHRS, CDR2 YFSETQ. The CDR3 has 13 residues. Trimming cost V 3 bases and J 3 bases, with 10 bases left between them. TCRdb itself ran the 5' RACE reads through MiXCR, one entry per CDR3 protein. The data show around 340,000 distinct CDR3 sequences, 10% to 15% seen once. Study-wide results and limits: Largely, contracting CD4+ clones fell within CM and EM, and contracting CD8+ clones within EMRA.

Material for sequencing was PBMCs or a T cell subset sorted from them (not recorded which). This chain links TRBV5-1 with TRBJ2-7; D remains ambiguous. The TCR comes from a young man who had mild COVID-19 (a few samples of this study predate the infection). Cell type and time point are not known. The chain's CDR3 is CASSSESLYEQYF. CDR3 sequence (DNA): TGCGCCAGCAGCTCGGAATCCCTCTACGAGCAGTACTTC.